The T cell receptor (beta chain) under discussion was sequenced for a study of blood T cell repertoires in COVID-19. On the study more broadly: Researchers got acute and convalescent COVID-19 samples from the United States, Italy and Spain.

Some clones are missing from TCRdb's copy, which holds only in-frame ones; the method was immunoSEQ multiplex PCR. The sample consists of 310,000 or so clones, approximately 90% of them appearing once. Trimming removed 0 bases at V and 6 bases at J, with 20 bases between. The CDR3 has 17 amino acids. Germline lookup yields CDR1 LGHNA and CDR2 YSLEER. The sequencing sample was made of peripheral blood. The rearrangement joins TRBV4-3 to TRBJ1-2; D uncertain. The receptor was isolated from a woman between 45 and 60 years old with active or convalescent COVID-19. In DNA form, the CDR3 reads TGCGCCAGCAGCCAAGAGGTGGGCTGGTCGGCTTTCGATGGCTACACCTTC. Amino acids: CASSQEVGWSAFDGYTF.